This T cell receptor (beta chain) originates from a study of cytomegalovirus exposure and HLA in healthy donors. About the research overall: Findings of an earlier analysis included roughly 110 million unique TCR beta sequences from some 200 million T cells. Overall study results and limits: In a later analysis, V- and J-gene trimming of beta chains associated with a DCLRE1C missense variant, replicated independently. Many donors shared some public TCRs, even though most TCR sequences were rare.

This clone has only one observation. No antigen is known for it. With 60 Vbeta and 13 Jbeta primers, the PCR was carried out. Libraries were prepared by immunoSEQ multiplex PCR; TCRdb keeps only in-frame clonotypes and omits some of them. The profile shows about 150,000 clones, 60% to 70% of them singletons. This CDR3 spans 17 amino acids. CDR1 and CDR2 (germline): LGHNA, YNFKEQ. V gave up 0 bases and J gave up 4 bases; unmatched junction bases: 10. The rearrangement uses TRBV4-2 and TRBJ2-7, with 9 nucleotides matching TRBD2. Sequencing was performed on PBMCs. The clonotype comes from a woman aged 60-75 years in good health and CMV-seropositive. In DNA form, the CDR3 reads TGTGCCAGCAGCCAAGATCTACCCAGCGGGAGGCGGTACGAGCAGTACTTC. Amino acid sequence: CASSQDLPSGRRYEQYF.